This passage covers 7 T cell receptor beta chains from one sample sequenced in a study of blood T cell repertoires in COVID-19. Using immunoSEQ multiplex PCR, the repertoire was profiled, and TCRdb retains in-frame clones only, with some absent. The top ten hold approximately 5% of the sample, which has about 300,000 clones, 87% seen once. The sequencing input was PBMCs or T cells enriched from blood (not recorded which). The source of these receptors is a woman aged 25 to 39 who had recovered from COVID-19.

The V and J genes are TRBV7-9 and TRBJ1-4; D gene uncertain. Trimming took 5 bases from V and 4 from J, leaving 14 bases between them. This CDR3 is built from 15 residues. Germline CDR1 reads SEHNR; CDR2 reads FQNEAQ (reference sequence). The DNA for the CDR3 is TGTGCCAGCAGCCCCGCTGGGAGCGTTAATGAAAAACTGTTTTTT. Protein sequence: CASSPAGSVNEKLFF.

The table lists this clone with a few counts. This chain uses TRBV5-1 with TRBJ1-1; D uncertain. This CDR3 region has 14 residues. CDR1 SGHRS and CDR2 YFSETQ come from the germline V gene. The V end was cut by 4 bases, the J end by 1 base, with 11 bases between. In nucleotides, the CDR3 is TGCGCCAGCAGCCCAGCGAACCCGAACACTGAAGCTTTCTTT. It is translated as CASSPANPNTEAFF.

This chain links TRBV4-3 with TRBJ2-7, with D perhaps matching TRBD2 (5 bases). Germline CDR1 is LGHNA and CDR2 is YSLEER. Trimming removed 4 bases at V and 0 bases at J, with 13 bases between. The CDR3 has 15 residues. CDR3 in amino acids: CASSPGQAGSYEQYF. The CDR3, as DNA: TGCGCCAGCAGCCCTGGGCAGGCGGGCTCCTACGAGCAGTACTTC.

The gene calls are TRBV5-6 and TRBJ2-1; maybe TRBD1 (6 bases). The ends were cut back, 1 base at V and 1 base at J, with 9 bases in the middle. CDR1 and CDR2 (germline): SGHDT, YYEEEE. CDR3 length: 15 residues. CDR3 in DNA: TGTGCCAGCAGCTTGCTGCAGGGGTCCTACAATGAGCAGTTCTTC. This translates into CASSLLQGSYNEQFF.

The chain carries TRBV2 and TRBJ2-5, with 11 nucleotides matching TRBD1. The CDR3 has 14 residues. Germline-derived CDR1 and CDR2 are SNHLY and FYNNEI. Trimming at V came to 6 bases and at J to 5 bases, leaving 5 bases not matched to a gene. CDR3 residues: CASSGTGGMETQYF. As DNA, the CDR3 is TGTGCCAGCAGCGGGACAGGGGGGATGGAGACCCAGTACTTC.

The CDR3, as DNA: TGTGCCAGCGACCCAGGCTCTGGAAACACCATATATTTT. Translating gives CASDPGSGNTIYF. The rearrangement joins TRBV3-1 (or the pseudogene TRBV3-2) to TRBJ1-3; D call uncertain. The germline gives CDR1 LGHDT, CDR2 YNNKEL (reference sequence). This CDR3 is 13 amino acids long. V was cut by 8 bases and J by 0 bases, with 8 bases left in between.

The chain employs TRBV19 and TRBJ1-2, with no clear D. Per germline, CDR1 LNHDA and CDR2 SQIVND (reference sequence). The V end lost 6 bases, the J end lost 4 bases, and 15 bases lay between the germline ends. This CDR3 comprises 14 residues. DNA of the CDR3: TGTGCCAGTAGCCGCCTGGTGCCGGGCTATGGCTACACCTTC. This encodes CASSRLVPGYGYTF.